These T cell receptor beta chains were read from a single sample in a study of blood T cell repertoires in COVID-19. This table comes from immunoSEQ multiplex PCR, and its TCRdb copy is limited to in-frame clones, with some not included. The sample records fewer than 100,000 clones, 70% to 90% being singletons. The source material was peripheral blood. Receptors were obtained from a man aged 65 to 79 with acute or convalescent COVID-19. The CDR3 runs from the conserved cysteine through the conserved F or W. The D gene is left open where the match is weak.

cdr3_length,d_call,v_call,cdr3_aa
14,TRBD2,TRBV2,CASSAGPGLEKQFF
14,TRBD2,TRBV2,CASRGGVSGHEQYF
17,TRBD1,TRBV28,CASSRSGTGGRNQPQHF
11,-,TRBV6-2/TRBV6-3,CASSYGGGYTF
13,-,TRBV30,CAWDTTDSYEQYF
15,TRBD1,TRBV7-3,CASRSDRAGANVLTF
15,-,TRBV6-5,CASSYSTDSGNTIYF
14,TRBD1,TRBV3-1/TRBV3-2,CASSPGQGGETQYF
14,-,TRBV28,CASEGGLYPYEQYF
17,-,TRBV27,CASSSLRDSPPGDTQYF
14,TRBD1,TRBV2,CASSADRGDQPQHF
14,TRBD1,TRBV19,CASSRTGGNYGYTF
14,-,TRBV7-2,CASSFDSSGNTIYF
13,-,TRBV9,CASSVALNTEAFF
16,TRBD1,TRBV5-1,CASRQGTDANTGELFF
15,TRBD1,TRBV5-1,CASSLTGQGFETQYF
16,TRBD2,TRBV5-1,CASSLERGRKAYEQYF
16,-,TRBV19,CASQGGAAQNLRTQYF
15,-,TRBV28,CASKLTGTMNTEAFF
17,TRBD1,TRBV9,CASSPHLGQDRDYGYTF
14,TRBD1,TRBV6-2/TRBV6-3,CASSNRGMNTEAFF
15,-,TRBV5-6,CASSSTLTQNEKLFF
15,-,TRBV9,CASSVVRGGATEAFF
15,TRBD1,TRBV7-6,CASSQFQGAGEKLFF
14,TRBD1,TRBV5-6,CASSFGQGPDTQYF
14,-,TRBV2,CASSERGTETGYTF
12,-,TRBV29-1,CSVVRVGETQYF
14,-,TRBV28,CASSGPTGDSPLHF
16,-,TRBV7-2,CASSSGFWGPNTEAFF
16,-,TRBV10-3,CAITQGISSGANVLTF
15,-,TRBV5-1,CASSSSKLRSYEQYF
16,TRBD1,TRBV28,CASSFLDRAYNYGYTF
15,TRBD1,TRBV5-6,CASSSQGNGGQPQHF
15,TRBD2,TRBV10-3,CATGRERGAGDTQYF
13,TRBD1,TRBV2,CASERQGAYEQFF
15,TRBD2,TRBV7-2,CASSTSGGAPYEQYF
13,-,TRBV10-2,CASCDSPNYGYTF
12,TRBD1,TRBV6-5,CASLTGWNGYTF
13,TRBD2,TRBV29-1,CSVLQGGSGELFF
14,-,TRBV5-1,CASSFEHSGNTIYF
15,TRBD2,TRBV5-1,CASSAAGGRYNEQFF
16,-,TRBV3-1/TRBV3-2,CASSQDLTELYNEQFF
14,TRBD2,TRBV18,CASSPSGGEETQYF
12,-,TRBV11-2,CASSPGANEQYF
15,TRBD1,TRBV10-3,CAIKKGQGQGGELFF
15,-,TRBV5-1,CASSYSGANTGELFF
12,-,TRBV7-9,CASSLGGGGYTF
13,TRBD1,TRBV30,CAWQQGLGTEAFF
15,TRBD1,TRBV7-2,CATRLGGDRNYGYTF
12,-,TRBV5-1,CASSFDTGELFF
16,TRBD1,TRBV6-1,CASSEDRPALNEKLFF
13,-,TRBV3-1/TRBV3-2,CASSLARGTEAFF
17,-,TRBV2,CASTERLSQGSGSPLHF
15,-,TRBV7-7,CASSRGSEGTGELFF